The present TCR beta chain was sequenced within a study (dated by TCRdb to about 2015). About the full investigation: The study set out to test whether tumor-infiltrating Tregs in breast cancer get recruited from blood Tregs or are instead converted in situ from other CD4+ T cell subsets.

To purify naive CD4+ T cells, the Miltenyi Naive CD4+ T Cell Isolation kit was used, and CD25 microbeads served to deplete Tregs. Tregs, naive and memory CD4+ T cells from tumor, blood and ipsilateral draining lymph nodes of five breast cancer patients underwent full-length TCR alpha and beta sequencing. Tumor tissue, along with lymph nodes from ipsilateral axillary dissection, was perfused with PBS, minced, and then digested using collagenase I and hyaluronidase. Sorted cell populations were confirmed by FACS to exceed 90% purity. What the work shows at the level of the full study, not this receptor alone: The TCR alpha and beta sequences of tumor-infiltrating Tregs showed the greatest overlap with tumor naive CD4+ T cells, followed by blood naive CD4+ T cells. The validation in the larger cohort was limited to a single TCR beta V-J rearrangement instead of whole repertoires. Tumor memory CD4+ T cell TCR gene usage was found to cluster with blood and lymph node memory CD4+ cells and with lymph node naive CD4+ cells.

This clonotype came up many times. Its recognized antigen is unknown. Qualities for individual bases were not recorded, and no much larger clone is one base off. Full-length TCR variable regions were amplified by 5' RACE PCR with constant-region reverse primers, and semi-nested PCR with Nested Universal Primer A was subsequently performed. The ReliaPrep RNA Cell Miniprep System was used to extract total RNA, which was then reverse transcribed into 5'RACE-ready cDNA with the SMARTer RACE 5'/3' Kit. Multiplex adaptors were used to barcode full-length TCR alpha and beta libraries, and the barcoded libraries were sequenced on an Illumina MiSeq. In the paper's pipeline: For each of nine subset-tissue groups, sequencing data from the five patients were pooled, and the groups were then compared using unsupervised clustering of TCR gene usage. Repertoire similarity was calculated with the Morisita-Horn index, weighting shared sequences by their contribution to each repertoire. TCRdb itself trimmed the public reads at Q25 with fastp, ran MiXCR and retained productive beta chains. Each CDR3 protein gets just one entry, which takes the most common genes and DNA from the rows behind it. These V and J calls originate from TCRdb's pipeline instead of the authors' own analysis. This sample has 40,000 to 65,000 distinct CDR3 sequences in its table, and around 24% of those were observed once. The ten largest account for 3% to 4% of the sample.

The sequencing sample was made of tumor-infiltrating naive CD4+ T cells sorted from the breast tumor. This specimen's cell subset or site label, per the study, means: naive CD4+ T cells, CD4+CD45RA+CD25-. The receptor was derived from a female donor with breast cancer.

The sequenced DNA is TGCAGTGCCTTAAAGGAAGGCGAGCAGTTCTTC. This sequence encodes CSALKEGEQFF. The chain employs TRBV20-1 and TRBJ2-1, with no confident D gene call. The junction carries 13 bases between V and J, which are trimmed by 6 bases and 10 bases respectively. The CDR3 goes from the cysteine to the phenylalanine over 11 residues. Only the CDR3 portion is preserved as DNA: 33 bases, with reading frame beginning at the first base. CDR1 and CDR2, looked up from the germline V gene (reference sequence), are DFQATT and SNEGSKA.